This paragraph covers one TCR beta chain sequence. This clonotype has more than one count but fewer than ten. Per-base qualities were not stored, and no clone one base away is much larger. This specimen comes from a study of CD8 T cells and mutated HIV epitopes listed by TCRdb under 2021. Concerning the study at large: The acutely infected subjects were chosen according to the epitope form in the transmitted founder virus of each subject and according to the ELISpot responses of each subject. TL10, KY11, RF10 and TY8 were used as the epitopes. This study used single-cell sequencing of TCR alpha/beta chains from CD8+ T cells that recognised non-adapted (NAE) and adapted (AE) versions of four HIV Nef epitopes. Not every subject was tested for the same epitope, and only RF10 was examined in both acute and chronic HIV infection. The cohort comprised 6 or 7 chronically and a few acutely HIV-infected subjects. Of under 200 screened subjects, only a subset met the criteria for sorting epitope-specific T cells. The paper's findings and limits, for the study overall: Clonality of dual tetramer+ cells was higher in chronic subjects than in acute subjects (mean difference around 0.31), although the study did not have enough power to detect a significant difference. Multiple alpha and beta chain CDR3s were present in some wells, and only cells with both an alpha and a beta chain were included. The authors acknowledged that the main limitations were the small number of subjects and how diverse the clinical presentations of those subjects were. Single-reactive CD8+ T cells were observed only in acutely infected subjects, suggesting that clonal selection possibly occurs between acute and chronic infection.

Spanning cysteine to phenylalanine, the CDR3 consists of 18 amino acids. The DNA shown is the 54-base CDR3, in frame from base 1. From the germline V gene (reference sequence), CDR1 is DFQATT and CDR2 is SNEGSKA. V loses 4 bases, J loses 3 bases, and the germline ends lie 28 bases apart. Receptor libraries were prepared by single-cell sequencing. To generate single-cell cDNA, a method adapted from Smart-seq2 and MARS-Seq was used, relying on oligo-dT primers carrying well-specific UMIs and on KAPA HiFi for the first-round PCR. Pooled first-round products underwent nested PCR with template-switch oligo forward primers and barcoded reverse primers specific to the TCR alpha and beta chains. The products were purified with AMPure XP, indexed with TruSeq adapters, and then quantified with the KAPA Universal qPCR Library Quantification Kit. TCR libraries were sequenced on an Illumina MiSeq with 2x300 bp paired-end chemistry. As for how the authors treated the data: After quality filtering, reads were demultiplexed to their wells, mapped onto the TCRA and TCRB loci, and assigned to clonotypes using MiXCR, with analysis then done in VGAS. A modified VDJfasta platform was used to deconvolute the TCR data. Large-scale cross-plate contamination was ruled out by analysing CDR3 overlap between plates. Clonality was computed as one minus the ratio of unique productive CDR3s to total productive CDR3s. TCRdb reworked the public reads: Q25 trimming with fastp, MiXCR clone assembly, productive beta chains retained. Each CDR3 protein gets just one entry, which takes the most common genes and DNA from the rows behind it. In this record, the V and J calls reflect TCRdb's handling and not the investigators' own analysis. This sample has some 410 distinct CDR3 sequences in its table, and about half of those were observed once. Together, the top ten hold under 65% of the sample.

According to the study, the label for this sample's time point signals: sampled during acute HIV-1 infection (about 23-92 days post infection). Peripheral blood mononuclear cells were isolated by Ficoll density gradient separation from leukapheresis or whole blood and were subsequently cryopreserved. Without stimulation, thawed PBMCs were stained with HLA class I tetramers loaded with the NAE or AE epitope so that resting antigen-specific CD8+ T cells could be identified. A BD FACS Aria III was used to sort single CD8+ T cells into 96-well plates that held lysis buffer. The chain uses TRBV20-1 and TRBJ2-7; the D call could be TRBD1 or TRBD2, with each sharing 5 bases. This sequence was found in a man aged 25-40 years with HIV-1 infection. This sample comprised CD8+ T cells sorted from blood by dual tetramer staining, obtained during acute HIV infection. The cell subset or site label for this specimen denotes: cells binding both NAE and AE RF10 tetramers (cross-reactive), unstimulated. CDR3 protein: CSATWSGQDSSFYYEQYF. The DNA sequence reads TGCAGTGCTACTTGGTCAGGGCAGGACTCCTCATTCTACTACGAGCAGTACTTC.